This passage covers 27 T cell receptor beta chains from one sample sequenced in a study of regulatory T cells in long-lasting Graves disease. The time point was: newly diagnosed GD, antithyroid drugs for less than 3 months. The TCR library was prepared using RNA isolated from PBMCs. Relying on iRepertoire HTBI primers and Arm-PCR of CDR3 regions, the team built TCR beta libraries. TCRdb re-derived calls from the multiplex PCR reads in MiXCR, one entry per CDR3 protein. Seen here are approximately 350,000 distinct CDR3 sequences, 16% observed once, and the top ten hold 20% to 25%. The data were also submitted as part of a second study, on T cells in Graves' hyperthyroidism and ophthalmopathy.

Sequencing was performed on peripheral blood mononuclear cells (PBMCs), taken at new diagnosis, from a patient treated with antithyroid drugs. These receptors were collected from a woman aged 18-29 years with Graves disease.

CDR3 sequence (DNA): TGCAGTGCTCTTAGCGGGAGTAACTCCGGGGAGCTGTTTTTT. It is translated as CSALSGSNSGELFF. The gene calls are TRBV20-1 and TRBJ2-2; 9 bases line up with TRBD2. Germline V lookup: CDR1 DFQATT, CDR2 SNEGSKA (reference sequence). V lost 5 bases, J lost 6 bases, and 7 bases stayed unmatched. The CDR3 extends over 14 amino acids.

The genes are TRBV6-1 and TRBJ1-2; a possible D gene is TRBD1 (6 bases). CDR1 is MNHNS and CDR2 is SASEGT in the germline V gene. Trimming cost V 2 bases and J 3 bases, with 13 bases left between them. The CDR3 spans 15 residues. CDR3 DNA: TGTGCCAGCAGTGAATATTGGGCAGGGGACTATGGCTACACCTTC. Translation gives CASSEYWAGDYGYTF.

The genes are TRBV11-2 and TRBJ1-2; D is unresolved. With 2 bases removed from V and 0 bases from J, the gap between germline ends came to 10 bases. Germline V gene lookup returns CDR1 SGHAT and CDR2 FQNNGV. The CDR3 totals 15 residues. The CDR3 DNA sequence: TGTGCCAGCAGCTTATGGGCAGCCTCTAACTATGGCTACACCTTC. Its translation: CASSLWAASNYGYTF. The full variable domain, in which reference TRBV11-2 and TRBJ1-2 provide the parts outside the CDR3, is EAGVAQSPRYKIIEKRQSVAFWCNPISGHATLYWYQQILGQGPKLLIQFQNNGVVDDSQLPKDRFSAERLKGVDSTLKIQPAKLEDSAVYLCASSLWAASNYGYTFGSGTRLTVV.

The table lists this clonotype with many counts. The rearrangement joins TRBV30 to TRBJ2-1, with D maybe TRBD2 (6 bases). This CDR3 has 12 amino acids. CDR1 and CDR2 (germline): GTSNPN, SVGIG (reference sequence). Trimming removed 1 base at V and 7 bases at J, with 8 bases between. In DNA form, the CDR3 reads TGTGCCTGGAGTGGCGGGGTAAATGAGCAGTTCTTC. Translation gives CAWSGGVNEQFF. The full variable domain, completed using reference TRBV30 and TRBJ2-1, is SQTIHQWPATLVQPVGSPLSLECTVEGTSNPNLYWYRQAAGRGLQLLFYSVGIGQISSEVPQNLSASRPQDRQFILSSKKLLLSDSGFYLCAWSGGVNEQFFGPGTRLTVL.

This clonotype was recorded many times. The rearrangement links TRBV28 to TRBJ1-1, with 8 bases aligning to TRBD1. The trim removed 7 bases at V and 3 bases at J, leaving 10 bases unmatched. This CDR3 spans 15 amino acids. Germline V CDR1 and CDR2: MDHEN, SYDVKM. The CDR3 region is CASTSTGVGDTEAFF. CDR3 coding DNA: TGTGCCAGCACCTCGACAGGGGTGGGGGACACTGAAGCTTTCTTT.

The chain joins TRBV6-2 or TRBV6-3 to TRBJ2-2; D unresolved. CDR3 size: 18 residues. Trimming removed 4 bases from V and 5 bases from J, with 23 bases in between. The germline CDR1 and CDR2 sequences are MNHEY and SVGEGT. The CDR3 coding sequence is TGTGCCAGCAGTTTCTCCGTAGTTGGGTCTATGGCAACCGGGGAGCTGTTTTTT. Its translation: CASSFSVVGSMATGELFF.

This clonotype was counted ten times or more. The chain has TRBV27 and TRBJ1-1, with a weak D call TRBD1 (6 bases). Germline CDR1 is MNHEY and CDR2 is SMNVEV (reference sequence). The V end was cut by 4 bases, the J end by 8 bases, with 14 bases between. The CDR3 is 13 amino acids. CDR3 region: CASSSLTGSEAFF. DNA of the CDR3: TGTGCCAGCAGTTCCCTCACAGGGTCAGAAGCTTTCTTT.

This clonotype was detected many times. The chain uses TRBV28 and TRBJ1-2; maybe TRBD1 (6 bases). Trimming took off 5 bases at V and 8 bases at J, with 21 bases between the two ends. CDR1 is MDHEN and CDR2 is SYDVKM in the germline V gene. The CDR3 runs to 15 residues. CDR3 region: CASSTPRQVRRGYTF. The CDR3 nucleotides are TGTGCCAGCAGTACGCCCCGACAGGTCCGACGAGGCTACACCTTC.

Only a few counts were recorded for this clonotype. This sequence joins TRBV7-9 and TRBJ2-1; D not resolved. Deletions cut 5 bases from V and 4 bases from J, with 9 bases between. CDR1 SEHNR and CDR2 FQNEAQ come from the germline V gene (reference sequence). There are 13 residues in the CDR3. The CDR3 coding sequence is TGTGCCAGCAGCCAAATACAATACAATGAGCAGTTCTTC. Translating it yields CASSQIQYNEQFF.

This clonotype was detected only a few times. V usage is TRBV5-1 and J usage is TRBJ1-2; 9 bases match TRBD1. Losses at the gene ends were 2 bases for V and 0 bases for J; bases not matched to a gene: 14. The CDR3 spans 19 residues. CDR1 and CDR2 (germline): SGHRS, YFSETQ. CDR3 bases: TGCGCCAGCAGCTTAAGACTTCCGGGACAGGGCGACACTAACTATGGCTACACCTTC. Protein: CASSLRLPGQGDTNYGYTF.

Many counts were recorded for this clonotype. The chain is built from TRBV6-1 and TRBJ1-5, with 9 bases aligning to TRBD1. V was clipped by 5 bases and J by 4 bases; unmatched bases: 3. This CDR3 spans 14 amino acids. Germline CDR1 and CDR2: MNHNS and SASEGT. The CDR3 here is CASSQDRGNQPQHF. As DNA, the CDR3 is TGTGCCAGCAGTCAAGACAGGGGGAATCAGCCCCAGCATTTT.

This clonotype was counted many times. This chain uses TRBV5-1 with TRBJ2-2; D not resolved. The CDR3 sequence is 15 residues long. V gave up 0 bases and J gave up 4 bases, with 10 bases separating them. The germline V gene encodes CDR1 SGHRS and CDR2 YFSETQ. CDR3 amino acids: CASSLDGTLTGELFF. Written as DNA, the CDR3 is TGCGCCAGCAGCTTGGATGGCACACTCACCGGGGAGCTGTTTTTT.

This CDR3 reads CASSREGTGANRIKAFF. The CDR3 DNA reads TGTGCCAGCAGCCGAGAGGGGACAGGGGCGAATCGGATCAAAGCTTTCTTT. The chain employs TRBV7-3 and TRBJ1-1; 10 positions agree with TRBD1. V lost 5 bases, J lost 9 bases, and 18 bases stayed unmatched. Germline CDR1 is SGHTA and CDR2 is FQGTGA. The CDR3 sequence is 17 residues long.

This clonotype was picked up many times. V gene TRBV28 combines with J gene TRBJ1-2, with 8 bases fitting TRBD1. The germline V gene encodes CDR1 MDHEN and CDR2 SYDVKM. J lost 1 base, V lost 4 bases, and 5 bases had no gene match. The CDR3 runs 15 residues. The CDR3 DNA is TGTGCCAGCAGTTCCGGACAGGGTTTTAACTATGGCTACACCTTC. Translating gives CASSSGQGFNYGYTF.

This clonotype has a count of ten or more. The chain joins TRBV18 to TRBJ2-7; TRBD2 agrees at 9 bases. V gave up 0 bases and J gave up 3 bases; unmatched junction bases: 15. CDR3 length: 19 amino acids. Germline loops: CDR1 KGHSH, CDR2 LQKENI. CDR3 nucleotides: TGTGCCAGCTCACCACCCGTAGCGGGGGTACCATTTTCCCTCTACGAGCAGTACTTC. Residues: CASSPPVAGVPFSLYEQYF.

This clonotype was detected a few times. A read error is possible here, since a much larger clone lies one base away. This chain links TRBV30 with TRBJ1-3; D is unclear. This CDR3 is built from 15 residues. The V end was cut by 8 bases, the J end by 2 bases, with 19 bases between. The germline V gene has CDR1 GTSNPN and CDR2 SVGIG (reference sequence). CDR3 in DNA: TGTGCCCGGAATGTAAGCAGTCTTGCTGGAAACACCATATATTTT. Translation: CARNVSSLAGNTIYF.

The chain combines TRBV19 with TRBJ2-1; 11 positions match TRBD2. There are 15 residues in the CDR3. Per germline, CDR1 LNHDA and CDR2 SQIVND (reference sequence). The V gene end was trimmed by 3 bases and the J gene end by 4 bases; junction bases not matched to a gene: 2. CDR3 amino acids: CASSISGGGYNEQFF. In DNA, the CDR3 is TGTGCCAGTAGTATTAGCGGGGGGGGATACAATGAGCAGTTCTTC.

This clonotype has at least ten counts. This rearrangement joins TRBV7-6 to TRBJ2-7; 7 bases are shared with TRBD2. This CDR3 has 15 amino acids. Germline values: CDR1 SGHVS, CDR2 FNYEAQ. The V gene end was trimmed by 5 bases and the J gene end by 2 bases; junction bases not matched to a gene: 9. CDR3 sequence reads: CASSIEASGTYEQYF. As DNA, the CDR3 is TGTGCCAGCAGCATAGAGGCTAGCGGAACCTACGAGCAGTACTTC.

The sample holds one count of this clonotype. The rearrangement links TRBV28 to TRBJ1-2; D might be TRBD1 (6 bases). Per germline, CDR1 MDHEN and CDR2 SYDVKM. CDR3 length: 12 residues. V was trimmed by 5 bases and J by 9 bases, leaving 13 bases between them. Here the CDR3 reads CASSGPQGSYTF. In DNA form, the CDR3 reads TGTGCCAGCAGTGGGCCTCAGGGGAGCTACACCTTC.

This clonotype was counted once. The chain couples TRBV29-1 to TRBJ1-6; 8 bases map to TRBD1. CDR1 is SQVTM, CDR2 ANQGSEA, per germline. The V segment lost 6 bases and the J segment 7 bases; nucleotides outside the gene matches: 5. This CDR3 is built from 13 residues. Written as DNA, the CDR3 is TGCAGCGTCGGACAGGGACTAAATTCACCCCTCCACTTT. It specifies CSVGQGLNSPLHF.

On this clonotype itself: This clone may be a read error of a much larger clone one base away. The chain employs TRBV28 and TRBJ2-5; a possible D gene is TRBD2 (5 bases). Germline lookup yields CDR1 MDHEN and CDR2 SYDVKM. This CDR3 comprises 12 residues. CDR3 sequence reads: CASSWTQETQCF. CDR3 coding DNA: TGTGCCAGCAGTTGGACTCAAGAGACCCAGTGCTTC.

This clonotype was recorded at least ten times. This chain connects TRBV28 to TRBJ2-7; 11 bases map to TRBD2. Germline trimming cut 6 bases from V and 5 bases from J; bases unmatched to any gene: 12. The germline gives CDR1 MDHEN, CDR2 SYDVKM. The CDR3 loop spans 16 amino acids. The CDR3 loop is CASSPGGSGLADEQYF. The CDR3 DNA follows: TGTGCCAGCAGCCCCGGCGGCTCGGGACTAGCGGACGAGCAGTACTTC.

This clonotype was observed at least ten times. The rearrangement uses TRBV10-3 and TRBJ2-3, with D unclear. The CDR3 extends over 13 amino acids. Germline V gene data show CDR1 as ENHRY and CDR2 as SYGVKD. Trimming took 4 bases from V and 2 from J, leaving 7 bases between them. The CDR3 nucleotides read TGTGCCATCAGTGTGTTGCCCACAGATACGCAGTATTTT. Protein sequence: CAISVLPTDTQYF.

This clonotype has only a few counts. The V and J genes are TRBV12-3 or TRBV12-4 and TRBJ2-3, with a possible D match to TRBD1 (5 bases). The V and J ends lost 6 bases and 3 bases respectively, with 13 bases between them. The CDR3 loop spans 14 amino acids. The CDR3 DNA reads as TGTGCCAGCAGGGTAAGGGGTTGGACAGATACGCAGTATTTT. Its protein is CASRVRGWTDTQYF.

In this sample, this clonotype turned up many times. The chain carries TRBV18 and TRBJ1-5; the D is unclear. The CDR3 sequence is 14 residues long. Germline CDR1 KGHSH, CDR2 LQKENI. V lost 2 bases and J lost 7, with 12 bases in between. CDR3 coding DNA: TGTGCCAGCTCACCATCCGCAGTAGGCCAGCCCCAGCATTTT. Encoded protein: CASSPSAVGQPQHF.

This rearrangement joins TRBV28 to TRBJ1-2; the D gene is possibly TRBD1 (6 bases). V was clipped by 4 bases and J by 1 base, with 13 bases between them. The germline V gene encodes CDR1 MDHEN and CDR2 SYDVKM. This CDR3 has 15 amino acids. As DNA, the CDR3 is TGTGCCAGCAGTTCCCTAGACAGGCGTAACTATGGCTACACCTTC. It is translated as CASSSLDRRNYGYTF.

This clonotype was seen repeatedly, ten times or more. This rearrangement joins TRBV2 to TRBJ1-1; D gene ambiguous. The ends were cut back, 4 bases at V and 2 bases at J, with 11 bases in the middle. The germline V gene encodes CDR1 SNHLY and CDR2 FYNNEI. The CDR3 sequence is 14 residues long. CDR3 in amino acids: CASSALAANTEAFF. Written as DNA, the CDR3 is TGTGCCAGCAGTGCTCTGGCAGCAAACACTGAAGCTTTCTTT.